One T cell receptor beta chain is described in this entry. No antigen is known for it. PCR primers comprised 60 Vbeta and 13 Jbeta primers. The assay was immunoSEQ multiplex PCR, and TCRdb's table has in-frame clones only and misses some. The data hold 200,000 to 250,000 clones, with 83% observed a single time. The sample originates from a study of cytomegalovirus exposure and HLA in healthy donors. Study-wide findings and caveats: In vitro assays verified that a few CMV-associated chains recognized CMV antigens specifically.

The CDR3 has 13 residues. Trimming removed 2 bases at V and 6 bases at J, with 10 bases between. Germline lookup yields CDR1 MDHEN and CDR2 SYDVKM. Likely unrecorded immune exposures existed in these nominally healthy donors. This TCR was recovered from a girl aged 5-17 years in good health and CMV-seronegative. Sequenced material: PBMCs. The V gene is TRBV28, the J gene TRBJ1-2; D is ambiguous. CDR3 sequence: CASSLASTDGYTF. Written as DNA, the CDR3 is TGTGCCAGCAGTTTAGCTAGCACCGATGGCTACACCTTC.